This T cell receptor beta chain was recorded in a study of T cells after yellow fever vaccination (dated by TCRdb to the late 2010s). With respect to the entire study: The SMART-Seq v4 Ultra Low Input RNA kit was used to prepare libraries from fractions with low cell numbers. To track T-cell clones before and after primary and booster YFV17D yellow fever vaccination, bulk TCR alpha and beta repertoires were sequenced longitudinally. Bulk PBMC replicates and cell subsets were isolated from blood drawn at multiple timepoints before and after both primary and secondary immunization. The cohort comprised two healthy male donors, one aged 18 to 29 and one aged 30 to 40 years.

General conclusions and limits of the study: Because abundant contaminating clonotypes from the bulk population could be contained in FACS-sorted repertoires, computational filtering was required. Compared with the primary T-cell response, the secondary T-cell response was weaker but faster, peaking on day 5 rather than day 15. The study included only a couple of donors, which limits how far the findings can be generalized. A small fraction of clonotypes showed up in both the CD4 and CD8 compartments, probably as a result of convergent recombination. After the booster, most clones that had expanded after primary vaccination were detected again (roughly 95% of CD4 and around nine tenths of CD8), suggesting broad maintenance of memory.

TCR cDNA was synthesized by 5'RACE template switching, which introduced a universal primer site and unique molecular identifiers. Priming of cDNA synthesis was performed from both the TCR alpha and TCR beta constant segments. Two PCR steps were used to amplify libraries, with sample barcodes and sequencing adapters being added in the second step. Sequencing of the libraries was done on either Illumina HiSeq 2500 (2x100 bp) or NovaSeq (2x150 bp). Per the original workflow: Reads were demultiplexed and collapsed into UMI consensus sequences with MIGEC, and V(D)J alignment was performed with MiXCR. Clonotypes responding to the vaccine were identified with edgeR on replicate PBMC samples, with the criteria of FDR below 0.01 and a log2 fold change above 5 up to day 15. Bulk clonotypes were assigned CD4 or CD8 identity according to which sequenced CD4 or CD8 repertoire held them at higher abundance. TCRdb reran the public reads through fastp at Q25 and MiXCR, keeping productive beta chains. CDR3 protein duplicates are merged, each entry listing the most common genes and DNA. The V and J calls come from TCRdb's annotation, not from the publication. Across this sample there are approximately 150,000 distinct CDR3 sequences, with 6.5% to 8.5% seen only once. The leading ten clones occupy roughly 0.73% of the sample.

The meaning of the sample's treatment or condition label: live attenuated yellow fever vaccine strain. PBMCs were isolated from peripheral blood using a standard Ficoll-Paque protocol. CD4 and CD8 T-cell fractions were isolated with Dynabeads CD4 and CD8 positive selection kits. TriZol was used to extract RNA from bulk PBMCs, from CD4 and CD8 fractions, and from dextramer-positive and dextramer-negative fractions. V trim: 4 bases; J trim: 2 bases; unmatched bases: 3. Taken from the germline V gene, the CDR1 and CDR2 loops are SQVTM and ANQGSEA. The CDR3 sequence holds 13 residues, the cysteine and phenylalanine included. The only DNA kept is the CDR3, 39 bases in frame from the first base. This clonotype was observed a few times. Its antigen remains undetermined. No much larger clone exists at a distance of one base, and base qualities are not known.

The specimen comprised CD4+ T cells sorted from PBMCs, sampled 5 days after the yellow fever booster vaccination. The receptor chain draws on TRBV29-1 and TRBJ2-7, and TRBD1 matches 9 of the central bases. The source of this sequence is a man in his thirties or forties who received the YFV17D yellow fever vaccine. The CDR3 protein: CSVVGTGTYEQYF. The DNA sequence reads TGCAGCGTTGTGGGGACAGGGACCTACGAGCAGTACTTC.